The TCR beta chain under discussion was sequenced for a study of blood T cells in healthy people across ages. Then a second PCR, running roughly 7 to 11 cycles, was carried out with a sample-barcoded 5' primer and a J-beta primer mix. TCRdb itself ran the 5' RACE reads through MiXCR, one entry per CDR3 protein. The sample consists of 600,000 or so distinct CDR3 sequences, less than 60% of them appearing once. Germline V gene lookup returns CDR1 PRHDT and CDR2 FYEKMQ (reference sequence). V lost 5 bases, J lost 8 bases, and 16 bases lay in between. The CDR3 has 14 residues. On this clonotype: Antigen: not known.

Broader study findings: There were more naive CD4+ cells and higher diversity in long-lived donors than in aged donors.

Specimen: blood. This receptor was obtained from a man older than 75 in good health. The chain links TRBV13 to TRBJ2-1, with D unclear. The CDR3 sequence is CASSPNSYRHEQFF. CDR3 bases: TGTGCCAGCAGCCCCAACTCCTACCGGCATGAGCAGTTCTTC.